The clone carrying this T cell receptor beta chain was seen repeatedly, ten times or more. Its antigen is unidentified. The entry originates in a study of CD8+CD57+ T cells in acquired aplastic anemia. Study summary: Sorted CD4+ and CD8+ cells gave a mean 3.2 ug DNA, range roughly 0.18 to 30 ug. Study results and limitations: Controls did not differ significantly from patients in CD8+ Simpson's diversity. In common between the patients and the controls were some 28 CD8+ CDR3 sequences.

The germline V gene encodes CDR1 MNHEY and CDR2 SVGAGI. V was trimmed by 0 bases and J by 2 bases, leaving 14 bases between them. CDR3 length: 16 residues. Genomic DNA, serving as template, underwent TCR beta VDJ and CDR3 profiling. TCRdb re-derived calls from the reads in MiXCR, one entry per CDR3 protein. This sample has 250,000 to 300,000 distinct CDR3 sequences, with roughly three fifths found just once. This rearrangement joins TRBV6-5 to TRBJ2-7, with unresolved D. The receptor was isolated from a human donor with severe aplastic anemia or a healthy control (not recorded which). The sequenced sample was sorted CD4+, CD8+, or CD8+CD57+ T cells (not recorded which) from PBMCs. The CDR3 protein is CASSYSEPSRAYEQYF. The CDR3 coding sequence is TGTGCCAGCAGTTACTCGGAACCATCTAGGGCCTACGAGCAGTACTTC.